This TCR beta chain comes out of a study of cytomegalovirus exposure and HLA in healthy donors. General study findings and limits: One cluster of highly shared sequence variants probably arose as a sequencing artifact.

From germline, CDR1 is SGHNT and CDR2 YYREEE (reference sequence). Trimming cost V 0 bases and J 8 bases, with 14 bases left between them. CDR3 size: 15 residues. Only a few counts were recorded for this clone. The antigen is not known. PCR used 60 Vbeta primers and 13 Jbeta primers. Profiled with immunoSEQ multiplex PCR; TCRdb holds only in-frame clones, not every one. The data show about 150,000 clones, around three quarters seen once. Sequenced sample: PBMCs. V and J are TRBV5-4 and TRBJ1-4; no clear D. This TCR was sampled from a woman aged 40 to 50 in good health and CMV-seropositive. CDR3 bases: TGTGCCAGCAGCTTGGGAGGAGGGTTCGGAGAAAAACTGTTTTTT. Amino acid sequence: CASSLGGGFGEKLFF.